The 16 T cell receptor beta chains below were found in one sample sequenced in a study of yellow fever vaccine responses in identical twins. One entry per CDR3 protein, called by TCRdb with MiXCR from the RT-PCR reads. The sample includes over a thousand distinct CDR3 sequences, over 75% of them seen just once. Sequencing used T cells from blood (PBMCs), unsorted or a sorted subset (not recorded which), obtained before or after yellow fever vaccination (not recorded which). The receptors here all came from a female donor who received the yellow fever vaccine.

V and J are TRBV6-2 or TRBV6-3 and TRBJ2-1, with D tentatively TRBD2 (6 bases). The CDR3 is 15 amino acids. The germline gives CDR1 MNHEY, CDR2 SVGEGT. Trimming removed 0 bases from V and 7 bases from J, with 13 bases in between. This CDR3 reads CASSYSWTTENEQFF. CDR3 in DNA: TGTGCCAGCAGTTACTCGTGGACTACTGAGAATGAGCAGTTCTTC.

V usage is TRBV11-1 and J usage is TRBJ2-5; D gene ambiguous. CDR3 length equals 14 residues. Looked up from germline, CDR1 is SGHAT and CDR2 is FQDESV (reference sequence). The ends were cut back, 5 bases at V and 3 bases at J, with 13 bases in the middle. Here the CDR3 reads CASSPTGLKETQYF. The CDR3 DNA is TGTGCCAGCAGCCCAACCGGATTGAAAGAGACCCAGTACTTC. Full variable domain (missing parts from reference TRBV11-1 and TRBJ2-5): EAEVAQSPRYKITEKSQAVAFWCDPISGHATLYWYRQILGQGPELLVQFQDESVVDDSQLPKDRFSAERLKGVDSTLKIQPAELGDSAMYLCASSPTGLKETQYFGPGTRLLVL.

The CDR3 spells CASSESGTSGTNTGELFF. The DNA for the CDR3 is TGCGCCAGCAGTGAGTCTGGGACTAGCGGAACGAACACCGGGGAGCTGTTTTTT. The chain carries TRBV10-1 and TRBJ2-2, with 11 bases identical to TRBD2. Germline V gene data show CDR1 as WNHNN and CDR2 as SYGVQD (reference sequence). Trimming cost V 0 bases and J 0 bases; bases outside gene matches: 3. CDR3 length: 18 amino acids.

The CDR3 region has the DNA TGTGCCAGCAGTGTGAGTCAGCAGAACACTGAAGCTTTCTTT. Protein sequence: CASSVSQQNTEAFF. The chain couples TRBV6-1 to TRBJ1-1; D unclear. The germline gives CDR1 MNHNS, CDR2 SASEGT. Trimming removed 4 bases from V and 1 base from J, with 10 bases in between. CDR3 size: 14 residues.

This rearrangement joins TRBV10-1 to TRBJ2-3; unclear D gene. In germline, CDR1 is WNHNN, CDR2 SYGVQD (reference sequence). This CDR3 has 13 amino acids. Trimming removed 6 bases at V and 0 bases at J, with 7 bases between. The chain's CDR3 is CASRRASTDTQYF. CDR3 DNA sequence: TGCGCCAGCAGGAGAGCTAGCACAGATACGCAGTATTTT.

This clonotype was observed a handful of times. This chain uses TRBV6-5 with TRBJ2-1, with 8 bases lining up with TRBD1. V dropped 2 bases and J dropped 5; count of bases not matched to a gene: 11. The CDR3 runs 17 residues. The germline V gene encodes CDR1 MNHEY and CDR2 SVGAGI. CDR3 sequence: CASSYTIYDRGNNEQFF. In nucleotides, the CDR3 is TGTGCCAGCAGTTACACGATTTACGACAGGGGCAACAATGAGCAGTTCTTC.

The table lists this clonotype with a few counts. V is TRBV29-1 and J is TRBJ1-1; no clear D gene. V gave up 6 bases and J gave up 6 bases, with 14 bases separating them. Per the germline V gene, CDR1 is SQVTM and CDR2 is ANQGSEA. The CDR3 is 12 amino acids. The CDR3 nucleotides read TGCAGCGTCTTGGGAACCCTCCCTGAAGCTTTCTTT. This encodes CSVLGTLPEAFF. Based on the CDR3 plus reference TRBV29-1 and TRBJ1-1, the full variable domain is SAVISQKPSRDICQRGTSLTIQCQVDSQVTMMFWYRQQPGQSLTLIATANQGSEATYESGFVIDKFPISRPNLTFSTLTVSNMSPEDSSIYLCSVLGTLPEAFFGQGTRLTVV.

This clonotype was seen more than once but under ten times. The rearrangement joins TRBV27 to TRBJ1-1; D unresolved. The CDR3 is 13 residues long. Germline lookup yields CDR1 MNHEY and CDR2 SMNVEV (reference sequence). V lost 2 bases, J lost 3 bases, and 7 bases lay in between. The CDR3 loop reads CASSLEQHTEAFF. The CDR3 DNA reads TGTGCCAGCAGTTTAGAACAGCACACTGAAGCTTTCTTT.

CDR3 coding DNA: TGCAGCGTTGCGAGCGGGGGGGTTAAAAACATTCAGTACTTC. Translation gives CSVASGGVKNIQYF. The rearrangement links TRBV29-1 to TRBJ2-4; TRBD2 agrees at 10 bases. This CDR3 is built from 14 residues. Germline CDR1 is SQVTM and CDR2 is ANQGSEA. Germline trimming cut 4 bases from V and 4 bases from J; bases unmatched to any gene: 4.

V is TRBV11-3 and J is TRBJ1-1; D unresolved. Looked up from germline, CDR1 is SGHNT and CDR2 is YENEEA. The CDR3 extends over 13 amino acids. V lost 3 bases, J lost 4 bases, and 9 bases lay in between. The CDR3 protein is CASSFTFGTEAFF. CDR3 sequence (DNA): TGTGCCAGCAGCTTTACGTTTGGCACTGAAGCTTTCTTT.

This clonotype has a handful of counts. J is TRBJ2-1 and V is TRBV11-1; 9 bases agree with TRBD2. V shed 3 bases and J 10 bases; nucleotides not matched to a gene: 7. Germline-derived CDR1 and CDR2 are SGHAT and FQDESV (reference sequence). The CDR3 length is 14 residues. The CDR3 DNA is TGTGCCAGCAGCTTTGCGGGAGGGCCCTGGGAGCAGTTCTTC. Its translation: CASSFAGGPWEQFF.

The chain is built from TRBV6-1 and TRBJ2-7; D is uncertain. The CDR3 runs 13 residues. The V gene lost 6 bases and the J gene lost 2 bases, with 11 bases spanning the gap. Germline V gene lookup returns CDR1 MNHNS and CDR2 SASEGT. The CDR3, as DNA: TGTGCCAGCAGCCTCGGGTCAGCCTACGAGCAGTACTTC. Residues: CASSLGSAYEQYF.

This clonotype was recorded only once. The chain recombines TRBV6-2 or TRBV6-3 with TRBJ1-2; TRBD1 agrees at 9 bases. The CDR3 has 15 amino acids. Germline V gene data show CDR1 as MNHEY and CDR2 as SVGEGT. Losses at the gene ends were 6 bases for V and 2 bases for J; bases not matched to a gene: 7. CDR3 in DNA: TGTGCCAGCAGACCTACCGGACAGGGGAACTATGGCTACACCTTC. Translation gives CASRPTGQGNYGYTF.

The rearrangement uses TRBV6-4 and TRBJ1-4; D call uncertain. The CDR3 has 13 amino acids. V gave up 5 bases and J gave up 5 bases, with 9 bases separating them. The germline V gene encodes CDR1 MRHNA and CDR2 SNTAGT. CDR3 in amino acids: CASSRVANEKLFF. The CDR3 DNA reads TGTGCCAGCAGTCGGGTTGCGAATGAAAAACTGTTTTTT.

This clonotype was recorded a few times. The chain has TRBV10-3 and TRBJ2-1; D assignment may be TRBD1 or TRBD2 (7 bases each). With 3 bases removed from V and 7 bases from J, the gap between germline ends came to 10 bases. There are 13 residues in the CDR3. In germline, CDR1 is ENHRY, CDR2 SYGVKD. This CDR3 is CAISDRGGNEQFF. CDR3 DNA: TGTGCCATCAGTGACAGGGGGGGTAATGAGCAGTTCTTC.

This chain joins TRBV4-2 and TRBJ1-6; D is uncertain. Germline V gives CDR1 LGHNA, CDR2 YNFKEQ. The CDR3 sequence is 12 residues long. Trimming removed 0 bases from V and 8 bases from J, with 2 bases in between. The CDR3: CASSQDHSPLHF. CDR3 in DNA: TGTGCCAGCAGCCAAGACCATTCACCCCTCCACTTT.